This TCR beta chain originates from a study of cytotoxic CD8 clonotypes in ibrutinib-treated CLL. The CDR3 length is 14 residues. Trimming took off 1 base at V and 0 bases at J, with 9 bases between the two ends. From germline, CDR1 is GTSNPN and CDR2 SVGIG (reference sequence). This clone was seen a few times. The data were produced by immunoSEQ multiplex PCR, yet TCRdb's version contains in-frame clones alone and is incomplete. Of approximately 100,000 clones in the sample, 58% were seen once. This clonotype was sampled from a human donor with chronic lymphocytic leukemia. J is TRBJ1-2 and V is TRBV30; D is uncertain. The sample in question was PBMCs, obtained after 24 months of ibrutinib treatment. CDR3 bases: TGTGCCTGGAGTGGGGCGGGTACTAACTATGGCTACACCTTC. It encodes CAWSGAGTNYGYTF.